This T cell receptor beta chain was documented in a study of blood T cell repertoires in COVID-19. In the authors' workflow: By means of reference gene primer amplification, nucleated cell counts were estimated. The table came from immunoSEQ multiplex PCR; TCRdb's copy has only in-frame clones and leaves some out. That table furnishes V, J and clone size, whereas the DNA furnished D and trimming. The table includes under 250,000 clones, approximately 85% detected once. Germline CDR1 reads SGHAT; CDR2 reads FQNNGV. The CDR3 runs to 17 residues. V gave up 1 base and J gave up 1 base, with 14 bases separating them. Individuals drawn from approximately 26 US areas were roughly 18 to 89 years old. Participants' own reports of clinical history determined their cohort assignment.

Material: PBMCs or T cells enriched from blood (not recorded which). The chain has TRBV11-2 and TRBJ1-5, with a weak D call TRBD1 (6 bases). The clonotype was recovered from a woman aged 45-65 years with acute COVID-19. The CDR3 bases are TGTGCCAGCAGCTTAGTCTCAGGGGATGGGAGCAATCAGCCCCAGCATTTT. It is translated as CASSLVSGDGSNQPQHF.